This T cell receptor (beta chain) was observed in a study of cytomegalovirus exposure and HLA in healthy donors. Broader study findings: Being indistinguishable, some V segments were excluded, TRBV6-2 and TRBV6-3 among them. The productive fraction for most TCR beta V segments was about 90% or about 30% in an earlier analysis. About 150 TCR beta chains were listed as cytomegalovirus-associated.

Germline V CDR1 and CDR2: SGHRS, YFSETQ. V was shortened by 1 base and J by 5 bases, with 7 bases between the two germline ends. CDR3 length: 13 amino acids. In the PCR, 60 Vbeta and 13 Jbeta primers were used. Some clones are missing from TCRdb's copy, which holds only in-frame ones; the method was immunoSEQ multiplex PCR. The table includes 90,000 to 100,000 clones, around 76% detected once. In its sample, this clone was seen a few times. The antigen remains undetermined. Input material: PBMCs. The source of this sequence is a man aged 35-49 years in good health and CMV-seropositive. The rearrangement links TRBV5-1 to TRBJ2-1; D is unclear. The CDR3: CASSLITDNEQFF. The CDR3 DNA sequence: TGCGCCAGCAGCTTGATCACAGACAATGAGCAGTTCTTC.